The sequence of this T cell receptor beta chain was determined in a study of graft-versus-host responses after intestinal transplantation (dated by TCRdb to 2020 to 2022). For the wider study: Multivisceral, liver-intestinal, or isolated intestinal transplants were received by the recipients. A peak of at least 4% donor T cells among recipient peripheral blood mononuclear cells was the definition used for donor T cell macrochimerism. All recipients received anti-thymocyte globulin induction followed by maintenance tacrolimus and steroids for around 3 years. Alloreactive clones were identified by sequencing pre-transplant mixed lymphocyte reaction products and comparing them with unstimulated pre-transplant donor and recipient T cells. After intestinal transplantation, graft-versus-host and host-versus-graft alloreactive T cell clones were followed in the graft, circulation and bone marrow using bulk TCR-beta CDR3 sequencing. The cohort enrolled about two dozen intestinal transplant recipients, one of whom was a retransplant, and a few patients without pretransplant specimens were excluded. Rather than going through the commercial service, samples from three later patients were sequenced in-house on an Illumina MiSeq and processed with MiXCR.

Blood samples were collected up to 4 times in the first month after transplant and then at least monthly when available. The research as a whole found: Early after transplant, peak levels of circulating GvH clones were found to be associated with declines in HvG clones. Conclusions were limited by the relatively low number and heterogeneity of intestinal transplant patients. GvH clones turned up in recipient bone marrow, with some appearing earlier in ileal mucosa or blood, a pattern consistent with an intestinal mucosal origin. In patients with donor T cell macrochimerism, the allografts had high GvH to HvG T cell clonal ratios.

The library relied on the immunoSEQ multiplex PCR assay. Adaptive Biotechnologies carried out high-throughput TCR-beta CDR3 sequencing of genomic DNA for most patients. The paper's processing steps were these. TCR sequencing data for over 15 patients were retrieved from Adaptive's ImmunoSEQ software; three other patients were processed with MiXCR and VDJtools. CDR3 nucleotide sequences shared between donor and recipient were removed because their origin could not be assigned. At least 2-fold expansion over unstimulated cells and a minimum CFSE-low frequency of 0.002% (template counts) or 0.001% (read counts) were required for clones to be classified as alloreactive. Clones detected in sequenced pre-transplant spleen, lymph node, or MLR CFSE-low populations of the donor or recipient were defined as mappable. The cumulative frequency of alloreactive clones was calculated as a percentage of all sequences, weighted by copy number. TCRdb carries this immuneACCESS record with in-frame sequences only. Its versions omit some clonotypes, under half of them owing to an unresolved V gene in the studies checked, with the rest unexplained. Clone size and the V and J calls come from that table; the DNA yielded D and trimming. The sample yields just over 20,000 clones; nearly 90% were counted once. Of the sample, under 6.5% falls within the top ten clones.

Cut back by 4 bases and 6 bases, the V and J ends lie 19 bases apart. Reading from cysteine to phenylalanine, the CDR3 counts 15 amino acids. Only the CDR3 DNA stays, 45 bases, in frame from base 1. CDR1 and CDR2 are drawn from the germline V gene (reference sequence): SEHNR, FQNEAQ. With respect to this clone: This clone's antigen is unknown. No qualities accompany the bases; no much larger clone lies one base away.

Recombination linked TRBV7-9 to TRBJ2-7, with a weak D call of TRBD1 (5 bases match). Sequences were derived from PBMCs, sampled around 65 days after intestinal transplantation. The sequence derives from a human patient who received an intestinal transplant, so some T cells may come from the graft donor. CDR3 region: CASSSLLGVGGEQYF. The nucleotide sequence is TGTGCCAGCAGCTCACTATTAGGGGTGGGTGGCGAGCAGTACTTC.